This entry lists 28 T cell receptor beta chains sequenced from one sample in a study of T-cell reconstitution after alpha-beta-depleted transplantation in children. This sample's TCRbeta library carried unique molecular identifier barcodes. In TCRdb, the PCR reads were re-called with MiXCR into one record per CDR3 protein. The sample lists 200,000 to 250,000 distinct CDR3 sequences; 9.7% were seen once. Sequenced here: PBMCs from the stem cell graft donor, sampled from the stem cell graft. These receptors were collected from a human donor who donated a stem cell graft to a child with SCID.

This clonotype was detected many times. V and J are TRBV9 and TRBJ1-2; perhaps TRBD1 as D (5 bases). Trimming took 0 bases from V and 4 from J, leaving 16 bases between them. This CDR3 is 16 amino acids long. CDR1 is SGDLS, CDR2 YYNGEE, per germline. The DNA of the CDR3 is TGTGCCAGCAGCGTAGGTTCTGCAGGGAGGGGCTATGGCTACACCTTC. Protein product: CASSVGSAGRGYGYTF.

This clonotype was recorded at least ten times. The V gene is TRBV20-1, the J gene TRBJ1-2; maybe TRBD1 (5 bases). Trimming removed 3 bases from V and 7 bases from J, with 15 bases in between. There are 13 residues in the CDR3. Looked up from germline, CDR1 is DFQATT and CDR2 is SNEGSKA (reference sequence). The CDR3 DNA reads TGCAGTGCTAGGACCTCTGGCAGGGCTGGCTACACCTTC. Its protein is CSARTSGRAGYTF.

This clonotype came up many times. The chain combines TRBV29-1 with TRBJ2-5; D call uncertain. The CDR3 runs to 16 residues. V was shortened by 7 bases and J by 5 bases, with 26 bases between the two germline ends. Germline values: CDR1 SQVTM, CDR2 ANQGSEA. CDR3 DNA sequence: TGCAGCGCTGGCCGCGGTTTTTCTTTTACAGCGGAGACCCAGTACTTC. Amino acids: CSAGRGFSFTAETQYF.

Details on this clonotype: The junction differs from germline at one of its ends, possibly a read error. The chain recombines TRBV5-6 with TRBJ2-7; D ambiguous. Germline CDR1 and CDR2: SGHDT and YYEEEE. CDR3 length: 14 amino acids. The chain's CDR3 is CVSSCPDGTYEQYF. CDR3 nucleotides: TGTGTCAGCAGTTGCCCCGACGGTACCTACGAGCAGTACTTC.

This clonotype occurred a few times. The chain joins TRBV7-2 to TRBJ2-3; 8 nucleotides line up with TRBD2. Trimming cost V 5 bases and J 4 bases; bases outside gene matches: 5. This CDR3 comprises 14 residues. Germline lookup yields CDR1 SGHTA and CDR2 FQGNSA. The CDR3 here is CASSKILAADTQYF. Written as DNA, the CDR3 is TGTGCCAGCAGCAAAATACTAGCGGCAGATACGCAGTATTTT.

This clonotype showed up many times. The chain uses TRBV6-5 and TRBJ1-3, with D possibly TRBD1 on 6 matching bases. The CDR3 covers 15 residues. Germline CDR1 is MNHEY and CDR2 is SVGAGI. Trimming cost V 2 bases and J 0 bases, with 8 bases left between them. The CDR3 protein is CASSYEGGSGNTIYF. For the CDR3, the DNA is TGTGCCAGCAGTTACGAAGGGGGCTCTGGAAACACCATATATTTT.

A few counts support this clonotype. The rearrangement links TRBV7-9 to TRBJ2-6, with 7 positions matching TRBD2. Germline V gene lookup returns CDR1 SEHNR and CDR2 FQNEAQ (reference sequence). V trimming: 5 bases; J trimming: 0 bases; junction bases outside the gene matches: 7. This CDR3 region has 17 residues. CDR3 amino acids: CASSAGRSNSGANVLTF. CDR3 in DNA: TGTGCCAGCAGCGCCGGGAGGTCCAACTCTGGGGCCAACGTCCTGACTTTC.

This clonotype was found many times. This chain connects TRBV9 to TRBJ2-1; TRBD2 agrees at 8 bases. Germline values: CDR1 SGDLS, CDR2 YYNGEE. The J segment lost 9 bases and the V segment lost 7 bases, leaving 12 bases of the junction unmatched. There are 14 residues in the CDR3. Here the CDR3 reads CASQSGGRGGEQFF. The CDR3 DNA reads TGTGCCAGCCAGTCGGGGGGGCGTGGGGGTGAGCAGTTCTTC.

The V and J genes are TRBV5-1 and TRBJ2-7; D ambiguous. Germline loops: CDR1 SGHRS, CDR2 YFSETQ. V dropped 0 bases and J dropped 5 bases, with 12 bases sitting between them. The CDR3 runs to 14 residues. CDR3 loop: CASSLGTPEDEQYF. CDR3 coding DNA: TGCGCCAGCAGCTTGGGGACCCCTGAGGACGAGCAGTACTTC.

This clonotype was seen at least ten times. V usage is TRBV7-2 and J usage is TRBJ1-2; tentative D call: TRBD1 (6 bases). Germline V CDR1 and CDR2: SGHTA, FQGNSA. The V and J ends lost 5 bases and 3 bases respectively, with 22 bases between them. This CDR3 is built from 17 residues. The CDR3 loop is CASSPRDTETIYYGYTF. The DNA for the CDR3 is TGTGCCAGCAGCCCACGGGACACCGAAACGATTTACTATGGCTACACCTTC.

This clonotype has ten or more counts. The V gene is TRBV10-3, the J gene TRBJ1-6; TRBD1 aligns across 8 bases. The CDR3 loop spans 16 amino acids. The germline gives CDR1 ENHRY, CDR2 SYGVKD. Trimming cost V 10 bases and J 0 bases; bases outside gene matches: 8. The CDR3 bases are TGTGCCACCGGGGACAGGACTAGCTCCTATAATTCACCCCTCCACTTT. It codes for CATGDRTSSYNSPLHF.

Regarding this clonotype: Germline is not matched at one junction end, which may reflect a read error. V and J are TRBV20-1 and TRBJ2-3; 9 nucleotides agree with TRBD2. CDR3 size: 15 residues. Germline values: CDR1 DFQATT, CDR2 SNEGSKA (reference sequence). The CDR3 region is CSARYAGGPGDSQYF. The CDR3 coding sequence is TGCAGTGCTAGATATGCGGGAGGGCCGGGAGATTCGCAGTATTTT.

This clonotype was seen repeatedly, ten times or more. The CDR3 spells CASSLRLAGHEAFF. The CDR3 DNA reads TGTGCCAGCAGCTTGCGTCTCGCGGGACATGAAGCTTTCTTT. The chain has TRBV7-3 and TRBJ1-1; maybe TRBD1 (6 bases). CDR3 length equals 14 residues. Germline assignment: CDR1 SGHTA and CDR2 FQGTGA. V was trimmed by 3 bases and J by 7 bases, leaving 15 bases between them. The full variable domain, with the rest looked up from reference TRBV7-3 and TRBJ1-1, is GAGVSQTPSNKVTEKGKYVELRCDPISGHTALYWYRQSLGQGPEFLIYFQGTGAADDSGLPNDRFFAVRPEGSVSTLKIQRTERGDSAVYLCASSLRLAGHEAFFGQGTRLTVV.

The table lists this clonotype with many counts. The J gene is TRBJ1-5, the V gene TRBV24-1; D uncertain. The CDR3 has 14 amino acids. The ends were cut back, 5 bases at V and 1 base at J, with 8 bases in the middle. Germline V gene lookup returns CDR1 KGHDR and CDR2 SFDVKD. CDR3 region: CATSGDRSNQPQHF. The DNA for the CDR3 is TGTGCCACCAGTGGCGATAGGAGCAATCAGCCCCAGCATTTT.

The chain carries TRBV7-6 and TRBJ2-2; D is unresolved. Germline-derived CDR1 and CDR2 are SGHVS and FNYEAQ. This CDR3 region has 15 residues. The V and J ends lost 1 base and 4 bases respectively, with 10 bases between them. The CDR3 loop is CASSLEERITGELFF. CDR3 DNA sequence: TGTGCCAGCAGCTTAGAGGAGAGGATCACCGGGGAGCTGTTTTTT.

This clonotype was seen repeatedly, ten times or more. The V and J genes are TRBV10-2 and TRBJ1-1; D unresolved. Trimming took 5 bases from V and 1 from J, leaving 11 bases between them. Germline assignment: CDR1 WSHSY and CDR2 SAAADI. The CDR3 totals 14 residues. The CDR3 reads CASSRTPGNTEAFF. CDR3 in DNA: TGCGCCAGCAGTCGAACCCCGGGGAACACTGAAGCTTTCTTT.

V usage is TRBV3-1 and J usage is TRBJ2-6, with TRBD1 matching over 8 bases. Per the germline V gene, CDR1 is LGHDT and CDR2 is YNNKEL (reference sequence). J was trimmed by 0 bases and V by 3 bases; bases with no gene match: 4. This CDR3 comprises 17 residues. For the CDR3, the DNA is TGTGCCAGCAGCCACGGACAGGGATCCTCTGGGGCCAACGTCCTGACTTTC. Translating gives CASSHGQGSSGANVLTF.

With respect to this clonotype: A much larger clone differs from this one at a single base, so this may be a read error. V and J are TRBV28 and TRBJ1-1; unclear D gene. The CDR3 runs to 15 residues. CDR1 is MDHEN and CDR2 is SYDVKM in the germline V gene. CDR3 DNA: TGTGCCAGCAGCCCCACTGGGTTGGTGAACATTGAAGCTTTCTTT. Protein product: CASSPTGLVNIEAFF. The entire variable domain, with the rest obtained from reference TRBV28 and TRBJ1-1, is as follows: DVKVTQSSRYLVKRTGEKVFLECVQDMDHENMFWYRQDPGLGLRLIYFSYDVKMKEKGDIPEGYSVSREKKERFSLILESASTNQTSMYLCASSPTGLVNIEAFFGQGTRLTVV.

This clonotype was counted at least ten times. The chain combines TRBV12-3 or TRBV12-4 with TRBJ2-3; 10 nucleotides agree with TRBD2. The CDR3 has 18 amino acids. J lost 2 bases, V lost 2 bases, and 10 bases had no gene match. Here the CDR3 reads CASSLSYLTSGITDTQYF. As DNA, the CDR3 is TGTGCCAGCAGTTTATCCTACCTAACTAGCGGGATCACAGATACGCAGTATTTT.

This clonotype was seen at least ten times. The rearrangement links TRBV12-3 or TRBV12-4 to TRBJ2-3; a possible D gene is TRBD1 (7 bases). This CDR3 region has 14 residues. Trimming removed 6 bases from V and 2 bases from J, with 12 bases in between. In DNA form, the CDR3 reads TGTGCCAGCAGCCGGGGGACAGACACAGATACGCAGTATTTT. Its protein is CASSRGTDTDTQYF.

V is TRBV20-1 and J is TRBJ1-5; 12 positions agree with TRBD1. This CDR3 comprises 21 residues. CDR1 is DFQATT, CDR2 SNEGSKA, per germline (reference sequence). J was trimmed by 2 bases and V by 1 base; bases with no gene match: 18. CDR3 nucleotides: TGCAGTGCTAGAGGATGGAACCGGGACAGGGGGCCCATACGGGGCAATCAGCCCCAGCATTTT. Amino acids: CSARGWNRDRGPIRGNQPQHF.

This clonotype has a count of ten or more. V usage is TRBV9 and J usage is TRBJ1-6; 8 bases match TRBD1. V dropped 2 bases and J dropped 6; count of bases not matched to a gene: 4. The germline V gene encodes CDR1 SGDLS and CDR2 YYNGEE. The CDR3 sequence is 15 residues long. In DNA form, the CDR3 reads TGTGCCAGCAGCGTCCAGGGGGCGGTTAATTCACCCCTCCACTTT. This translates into CASSVQGAVNSPLHF.

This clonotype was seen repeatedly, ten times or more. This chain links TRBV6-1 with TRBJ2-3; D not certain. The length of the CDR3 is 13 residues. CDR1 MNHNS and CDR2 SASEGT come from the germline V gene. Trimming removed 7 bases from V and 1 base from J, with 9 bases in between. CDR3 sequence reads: CASTTPGTDTQYF. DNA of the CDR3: TGTGCCAGCACCACGCCTGGCACAGATACGCAGTATTTT.

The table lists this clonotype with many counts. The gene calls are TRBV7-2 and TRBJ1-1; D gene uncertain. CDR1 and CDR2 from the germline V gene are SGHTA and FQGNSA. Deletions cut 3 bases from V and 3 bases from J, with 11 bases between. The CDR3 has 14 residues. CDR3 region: CASSFKMWDTEAFF. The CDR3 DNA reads TGTGCCAGCAGCTTCAAGATGTGGGACACTGAAGCTTTCTTT.

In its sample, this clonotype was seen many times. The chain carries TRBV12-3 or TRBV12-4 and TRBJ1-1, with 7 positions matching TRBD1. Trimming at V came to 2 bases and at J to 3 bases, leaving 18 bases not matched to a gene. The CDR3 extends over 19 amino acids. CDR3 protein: CASSLRVYSGGGADTEAFF. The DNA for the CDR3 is TGTGCCAGCAGTTTAAGGGTCTATAGTGGAGGGGGCGCCGACACTGAAGCTTTCTTT.

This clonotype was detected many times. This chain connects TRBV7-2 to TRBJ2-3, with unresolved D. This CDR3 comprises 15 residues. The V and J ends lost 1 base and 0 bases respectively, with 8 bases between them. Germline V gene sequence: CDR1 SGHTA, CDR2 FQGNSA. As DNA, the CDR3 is TGTGCCAGCAGCTTAGTTGGGTGGAGCACAGATACGCAGTATTTT. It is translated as CASSLVGWSTDTQYF.

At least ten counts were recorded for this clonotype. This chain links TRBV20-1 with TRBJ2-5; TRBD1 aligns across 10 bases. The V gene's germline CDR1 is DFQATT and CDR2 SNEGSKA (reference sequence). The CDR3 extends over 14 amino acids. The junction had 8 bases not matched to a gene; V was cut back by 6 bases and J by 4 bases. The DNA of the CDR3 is TGCAGTGCCCTCGAGACAGGGGGCAGAGAGACCCAGTACTTC. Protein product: CSALETGGRETQYF.

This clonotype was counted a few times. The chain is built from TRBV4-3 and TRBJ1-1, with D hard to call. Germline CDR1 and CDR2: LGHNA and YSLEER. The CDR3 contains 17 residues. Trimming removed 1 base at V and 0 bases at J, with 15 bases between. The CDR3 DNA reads TGCGCCAGCAGCCAAGGTTTGGGCAGCTTCATGAACACTGAAGCTTTCTTT. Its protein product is CASSQGLGSFMNTEAFF.